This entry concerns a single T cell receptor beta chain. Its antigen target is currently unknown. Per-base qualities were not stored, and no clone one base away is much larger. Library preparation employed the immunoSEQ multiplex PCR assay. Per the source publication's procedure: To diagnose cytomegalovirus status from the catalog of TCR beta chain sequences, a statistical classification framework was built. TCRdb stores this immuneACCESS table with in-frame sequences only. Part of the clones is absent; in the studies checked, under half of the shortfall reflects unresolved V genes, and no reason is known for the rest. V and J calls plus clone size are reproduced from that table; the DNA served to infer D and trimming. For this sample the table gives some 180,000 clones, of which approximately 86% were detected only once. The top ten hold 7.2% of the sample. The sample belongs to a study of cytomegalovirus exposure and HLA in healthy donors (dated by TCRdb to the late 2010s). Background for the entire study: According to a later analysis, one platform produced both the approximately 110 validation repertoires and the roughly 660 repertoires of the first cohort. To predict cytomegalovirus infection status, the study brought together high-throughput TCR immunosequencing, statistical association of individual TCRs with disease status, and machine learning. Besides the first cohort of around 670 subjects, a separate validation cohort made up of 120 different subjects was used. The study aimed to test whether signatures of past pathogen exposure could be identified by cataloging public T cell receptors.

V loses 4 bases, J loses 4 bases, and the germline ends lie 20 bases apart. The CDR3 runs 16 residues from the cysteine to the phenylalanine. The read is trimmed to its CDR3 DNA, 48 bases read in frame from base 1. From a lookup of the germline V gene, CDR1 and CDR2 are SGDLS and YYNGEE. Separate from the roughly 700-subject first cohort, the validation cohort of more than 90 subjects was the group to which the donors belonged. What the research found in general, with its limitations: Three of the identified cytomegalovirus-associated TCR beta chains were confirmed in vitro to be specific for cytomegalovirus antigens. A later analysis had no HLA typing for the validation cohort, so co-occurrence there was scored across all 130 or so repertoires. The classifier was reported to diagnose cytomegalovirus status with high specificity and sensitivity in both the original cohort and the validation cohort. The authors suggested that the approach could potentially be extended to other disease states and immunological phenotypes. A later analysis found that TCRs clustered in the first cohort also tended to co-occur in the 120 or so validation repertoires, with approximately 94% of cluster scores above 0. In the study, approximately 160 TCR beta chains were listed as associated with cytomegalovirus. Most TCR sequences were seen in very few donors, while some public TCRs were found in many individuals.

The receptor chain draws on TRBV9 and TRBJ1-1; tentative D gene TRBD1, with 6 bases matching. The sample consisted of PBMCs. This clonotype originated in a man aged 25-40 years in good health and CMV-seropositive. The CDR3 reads CASSRSGGADSTEAFF. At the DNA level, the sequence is TGTGCCAGCAGCCGTAGCGGGGGCGCGGATAGCACTGAAGCTTTCTTT.